This is a list of T cell receptor beta chains from one sample in a study of T cell changes during pregnancy in multiple sclerosis. Here immunoSEQ multiplex PCR was the method, and the copy in TCRdb shows in-frame clones only, minus some. The sample holds about 29,000 clones, about 89% seen once. The material was CD8+ T cells from peripheral blood mononuclear cells, obtained after pregnancy. The source is a female donor with multiple sclerosis, enrolled in a pregnancy study. CDR3s include the opening cysteine and the closing phenylalanine or tryptophan. A D gene is named only where the DNA matches it firmly. Size values are once, few and many counts, or a class for expanded clones, and some rows have none.

j_gene | abundance | d_gene | v_gene | CDR3nt | CDR3aa
TRBJ1-2 | - | - | TRBV4-3 | TGCGCCAGCAGCCAAGTCAAAGGGGCTCCCTATGGCTACACCTTC | CASSQVKGAPYGYTF
TRBJ1-1 | few | TRBD1 | TRBV4-2 | TGTGCCAGCAGCCAAGAGGGGACAGGGGGCGCGTTGGCTTTCTTT | CASSQEGTGGALAFF
TRBJ2-1 | - | - | TRBV19 | TGTGCCAGTAGTATAGTAGCGACCTCCTACAATGAGCAGTTCTTC | CASSIVATSYNEQFF
TRBJ2-1 | - | - | TRBV6-4 | TGTGCCAGCAGTGCCCAGCTGGAGGCCAATGAGCAGTTCTTC | CASSAQLEANEQFF
TRBJ2-2 | - | - | TRBV6-4 | TGTGCCAGCAGTGACTCTCCTACCGGGGAGCTGTTTTTT | CASSDSPTGELFF
TRBJ2-1 | - | - | TRBV4-2 | TGTGCCAGCAGCCAACTTCTAGAGGACAATGAGCAGTTCTTC | CASSQLLEDNEQFF
TRBJ1-5 | - | - | TRBV7-9 | TGTGCCAGCAGCTTATGCCCCCGAGGAGCCTATAGCAATCAGCCCCAGCATTTT | CASSLCPRGAYSNQPQHF
TRBJ2-7 | - | - | TRBV2 | TGTGCCAGCAGGTCATCGAGCTCCTACGAGCAGTACTTC | CASRSSSSYEQYF
TRBJ2-1 | - | TRBD2 | TRBV19 | TGTGCCAGTAGTATAACTAGCGGGAGTTCATACAATGAGCAGTTCTTC | CASSITSGSSYNEQFF
TRBJ1-6 | once | TRBD1 | TRBV4-2 | TGTGCCAGCAAGAGACAGGGATTAGATTCACCCCTCCACTTT | CASKRQGLDSPLHF
TRBJ2-4 | few | - | TRBV5-6 | TGTGCCAGCAGCCCCAGGCGAAAAAACATTCAGTACTTC | CASSPRRKNIQYF
TRBJ2-7 | - | TRBD2 | TRBV30 | TGTGCCTGGTCCCAGGTAGCGGGGGCCGAGCAGTACTTC | CAWSQVAGAEQYF
TRBJ2-1 | - | TRBD1 | TRBV4-1 | TGCGCCAGCAGCCAAGATTGGGGACAGAAGTTCTTC | CASSQDWGQKFF
TRBJ2-2 | - | TRBD2 | TRBV29-1 | TGCAGCGTTGTCGGGGGGGACCAGAACACCGGGGAGCTGTTTTTT | CSVVGGDQNTGELFF
TRBJ2-7 | - | - | TRBV10-3 | TGTGCCATCAGTGGACAAGCCTACGAGCAGTACTTC | CAISGQAYEQYF
TRBJ1-2 | - | - | TRBV28 | TGTGCCAGCTGCGACCGGGACTACTATGGCTACACCTTC | CASCDRDYYGYTF
TRBJ1-4 | - | TRBD1 | TRBV4-3 | TGCGCCAGCAGCCAAGATAGCGGGACAGGGTCCGAAAAACTGTTTTTT | CASSQDSGTGSEKLFF
TRBJ1-2 | - | - | TRBV7-9 | TGTGCCAGCAGCTTAGGGTCCTCCCCGGATGGCTACACCTTC | CASSLGSSPDGYTF
TRBJ2-7 | - | TRBD2 | TRBV4-2 | TGTGCCAGCAGCCAAGTAGCGGGAGGAGGTTCCTACGAGCAGTACTTC | CASSQVAGGGSYEQYF
TRBJ2-1 | - | TRBD2 | TRBV27 | TGTGCCAGCACTACGCTAGCGGGAGGAATGTACAATGAGCAGTTCTTC | CASTTLAGGMYNEQFF
TRBJ2-7 | once | TRBD2 | TRBV10-3 | TGTGCCATCAAGCGGGAGCTTGGGTACGAGCAGTACTTC | CAIKRELGYEQYF
TRBJ1-5 | - | TRBD1 | TRBV19 | TGTGCCAGTATGGACCCTGGGACAGAGTTGAATCAGCCCCAGCATTTT | CASMDPGTELNQPQHF
TRBJ1-1 | - | - | TRBV6-5 | TGTGCCAGCAGTTACTCTAATGAAGCTTTCTTT | CASSYSNEAFF
TRBJ1-5 | - | - | TRBV19 | TGTGCCGTGAGGGAAGGCACGCCAACATCGGGCAATCAGCCCCAGCATTTT | CAVREGTPTSGNQPQHF
TRBJ2-7 | once | - | TRBV5-1 | TGCGCCAGCAGCGTCCTGGACAGCTACTCCTACGAGCAGTACTTC | CASSVLDSYSYEQYF
TRBJ2-1 | - | TRBD2 | TRBV30 | TGTGCCTGGAGTGTTCTCTTTCCGGGAGGTTCGAGCTCCTACAATGAGCAGTTCTTC | CAWSVLFPGGSSSYNEQFF
TRBJ2-1 | - | TRBD2 | TRBV11-2 | TGTGCCAGCAGCTTAGATACTGTAGGGAGGGGTGAGCAGTTCTTC | CASSLDTVGRGEQFF
TRBJ1-2 | - | TRBD1 | TRBV19 | TGTGCCAGTAGTTTTCCGGACAGGCCCGTTTCTGGCTACACCTTC | CASSFPDRPVSGYTF
TRBJ1-1 | - | - | TRBV28 | TGTGCCAGCAGTTTACTCCGGGGTACGGGGTTAGAAGCTTTCTTT | CASSLLRGTGLEAFF
TRBJ1-3 | - | - | TRBV14 | TGTGCCAGCAGCCCCAGGCCCTCTGGAAACACCATATATTTT | CASSPRPSGNTIYF
TRBJ2-2 | many | TRBD1 | TRBV6-4 | TGTGCCAGCAGTGGGACAGGGGGCAACACCGGGGAGCTGTTTTTT | CASSGTGGNTGELFF
TRBJ2-3 | - | TRBD2 | TRBV4-1 | TGCGCCAGCAGCCGAAGACTAGCGGGAGGGCCGTTCTCCGATACGCAGTATTTT | CASSRRLAGGPFSDTQYF
TRBJ1-2 | few | - | TRBV7-8 | TGTGCCAGCAGTATCTATATACCCCGGGGTTTCTATGGCTACACCTTC | CASSIYIPRGFYGYTF
TRBJ2-3 | - | - | TRBV5-8 | TGTGCCAGCTTACAAGCTAGAGCCTTCACAGATACGCAGTATTTT | CASLQARAFTDTQYF
TRBJ2-7 | - | TRBD2 | TRBV4-1 | TGCGCCAGCAGCCACGAAGCGGGGATCTCCTACGAGCAGTACTTC | CASSHEAGISYEQYF
TRBJ2-7 | once | - | TRBV7-9 | TGTGCCAGCAGCCTCTCGACAGCTACCTACGAGCAGTACTTC | CASSLSTATYEQYF
TRBJ2-7 | - | - | TRBV6-4 | TGTGCCAGCAGGGACGGCCCTTCCTACGAGCAGTACTTC | CASRDGPSYEQYF
TRBJ2-1 | - | TRBD1 | TRBV5-6 | TGTGCCAGCAGCTTCGGGACAGGGAACAATGAGCAGTTCTTC | CASSFGTGNNEQFF
TRBJ2-7 | - | - | TRBV10-3 | TGTGCCATCAGTGATTCGACAGATACCGAGCAGTACTTC | CAISDSTDTEQYF